The 24 T cell receptor beta chains given below trace back to one sample, sequenced in a study of T cell responses to AZD1222 COVID-19 vaccine. Assay used: immunoSEQ multiplex PCR; TCRdb lists only in-frame clones, some missing. The repertoire has about 140,000 clones, approximately 89% of them found once; the top ten carry about 1.8%. Sequencing was performed on peripheral blood, taken 28 days after the second AZD1222 dose. All receptors come from an adult who received the AZD1222 COVID-19 vaccine.

This clone was counted a few times. J is TRBJ2-7 and V is TRBV10-2; D is possibly TRBD1 (6 bases). The CDR3 is 15 amino acids. Germline lookup yields CDR1 WSHSY and CDR2 SAAADI. The V gene lost 4 bases and the J gene lost 0 bases, with 13 bases spanning the gap. CDR3 DNA sequence: TGCGCCAGCAGTGCTGGGGGCTCCTCCTCCTACGAGCAGTACTTC. Translated: CASSAGGSSSYEQYF.

This chain connects TRBV3-1 (or the pseudogene TRBV3-2) to TRBJ2-1; the match to TRBD2 covers 7 bases. The CDR3 consists of 14 residues. In germline, CDR1 is LGHDT, CDR2 YNNKEL (reference sequence). After removal of 4 bases from V and 5 bases from J, the junction contained 5 bases not matched to a gene. This CDR3 is CASSRRLADNEQFF. CDR3 DNA sequence: TGTGCCAGCAGCCGAAGACTAGCCGACAATGAGCAGTTCTTC.

The J gene is TRBJ2-2, the V gene TRBV11-2; 7 bases align to TRBD2. Per germline, CDR1 SGHAT and CDR2 FQNNGV. J gave up 5 bases and V 3 bases, and 9 bases lay outside the gene matches. The CDR3 extends over 16 amino acids. The CDR3 nucleotides read TGTGCCAGCAGCTTTCGGGGCGGGAGCGGAACCGGGGAGCTGTTTTTT. Its protein product is CASSFRGGSGTGELFF.

This clone was observed once. The chain links TRBV7-2 to TRBJ2-3; D is possibly TRBD1 (6 bases). CDR3 length equals 11 residues. Germline CDR1 and CDR2: SGHTA and FQGNSA. Trimming pared 3 bases from V and 12 bases from J, leaving 10 bases between. The CDR3 sequence is CASSFEGHQYF. Here the CDR3 DNA reads TGTGCCAGCAGCTTTGAGGGACATCAGTATTTT.

The rearrangement uses TRBV5-1 and TRBJ2-5, with a tentative D call TRBD1 (6 bases). In germline, CDR1 is SGHRS, CDR2 YFSETQ. The CDR3 spans 16 residues. V lost 6 bases to trimming and J lost 4 bases, with 22 bases between them. CDR3 residues: CASTLTPTGGGETQYF. DNA for the CDR3: TGCGCCAGCACCCTCACGCCGACAGGAGGTGGAGAGACCCAGTACTTC.

This chain joins TRBV3-1 (or the pseudogene TRBV3-2) and TRBJ1-1; the D gene is possibly TRBD1 (5 bases). This CDR3 spans 14 amino acids. CDR1 is LGHDT, CDR2 YNNKEL, per germline (reference sequence). V was pared by 4 bases and J by 0 bases, with 9 bases between. CDR3 nucleotides: TGTGCCAGCAGCCGGGGGGTGGTGAACACTGAAGCTTTCTTT. Translating gives CASSRGVVNTEAFF.

V is TRBV10-3 and J is TRBJ1-1; 9 bases align to TRBD1. This CDR3 has 15 residues. Germline V CDR1 and CDR2: ENHRY, SYGVKD. With V trimmed by 10 bases and J by 5 bases, 14 bases remained unmatched. This chain's CDR3 is CATQAGGTGQTEAFF. CDR3 nucleotides: TGTGCCACCCAAGCAGGGGGGACAGGGCAAACTGAAGCTTTCTTT.

The gene calls are TRBV14 and TRBJ2-7; 7 bases are shared with TRBD2. From germline, CDR1 is SGHDN and CDR2 FVKESK. V lost 2 bases and J lost 0; bases outside the gene matches: 4. This CDR3 spans 15 amino acids. The CDR3 DNA reads as TGTGCCAGCAGCCAAAGGGCGGGAGTCTCCTACGAGCAGTACTTC. It translates to CASSQRAGVSYEQYF. Complete variable domain (other parts from reference TRBV14 and TRBJ2-7): EAGVTQFPSHSVIEKGQTVTLRCDPISGHDNLYWYRRVMGKEIKFLLHFVKESKQDESGMPNNRFLAERTGGTYSTLKVQPAELEDSGVYFCASSQRAGVSYEQYFGPGTRLTVT.

The chain links TRBV4-1 to TRBJ1-2; the match to TRBD1 covers 7 bases. Germline CDR1 MGHRA, CDR2 YSYEKL. V shed 0 bases, J shed 4 bases, and the junction held 5 bases outside the gene matches. This CDR3 has 15 residues. The CDR3 nucleotides are TGCGCCAGCAGCCAAGATCCGACAGGGCTCTATGGCTACACCTTC. Protein product: CASSQDPTGLYGYTF.

The chain recombines TRBV25-1 with TRBJ2-5; 7 bases are shared with TRBD1. The CDR3 contains 13 residues. V lost 6 bases and J lost 4; bases outside the gene matches: 5. Germline V gives CDR1 MGHDK, CDR2 SYGVNS. The chain's CDR3 is CASSRKGAETQYF. The CDR3 DNA sequence: TGTGCCAGCAGCCGGAAGGGGGCAGAGACCCAGTACTTC.

The chain recombines TRBV11-2 with TRBJ2-7, with TRBD2 matching 9 bases. Germline CDR1 is SGHAT and CDR2 is FQNNGV. The CDR3 runs 14 residues. J gave up 4 bases and V 7 bases, and 8 bases lay outside the gene matches. In DNA form, the CDR3 reads TGTGCCAGCACCGTGCCCCTAGCGGGGTACGAGCAGTACTTC. It yields the protein CASTVPLAGYEQYF. The variable domain in full, with the rest retrieved from reference TRBV11-2 and TRBJ2-7, is EAGVAQSPRYKIIEKRQSVAFWCNPISGHATLYWYQQILGQGPKLLIQFQNNGVVDDSQLPKDRFSAERLKGVDSTLKIQPAKLEDSAVYLCASTVPLAGYEQYFGPGTRLTVT.

This chain connects TRBV28 to TRBJ1-1; no clear D gene. Trimming took off 6 bases at V and 1 base at J, with 6 bases between the two ends. CDR1 is MDHEN, CDR2 SYDVKM, per germline. The CDR3 contains 12 residues. CDR3 amino acids: CASRRKNTEAFF. CDR3 DNA: TGTGCCAGCAGGAGGAAGAACACTGAAGCTTTCTTT. Full variable domain (remainder filled in from reference TRBV28 and TRBJ1-1): DVKVTQSSRYLVKRTGEKVFLECVQDMDHENMFWYRQDPGLGLRLIYFSYDVKMKEKGDIPEGYSVSREKKERFSLILESASTNQTSMYLCASRRKNTEAFFGQGTRLTVV.

The chain is built from TRBV7-2 and TRBJ1-5; D is undetermined. This CDR3 spans 15 amino acids. Germline CDR1 and CDR2: SGHTA and FQGNSA. Deletions cut 0 bases from V and 0 bases from J, with 6 bases between. The CDR3 sequence is CASSLAPYSNQPQHF. The CDR3 DNA is TGTGCCAGCAGCTTAGCTCCGTATAGCAATCAGCCCCAGCATTTT. The full variable domain, with the rest looked up from reference TRBV7-2 and TRBJ1-5, is GAGVSQSPSNKVTEKGKDVELRCDPISGHTALYWYRQSLGQGLEFLIYFQGNSAPDKSGLPSDRFSAERTGGSVSTLTIQRTQQEDSAVYLCASSLAPYSNQPQHFGDGTRLSIL.

The V gene is TRBV10-3, the J gene TRBJ2-7; 10 bases are a match to TRBD2. The CDR3 extends over 21 amino acids. V dropped 4 bases and J dropped 0; count of bases not matched to a gene: 21. Germline-derived CDR1 and CDR2 are ENHRY and SYGVKD. The CDR3 DNA is TGTGCCATCAGTGGCAAGGTACTGGAAAGAGGACTAGCGGAGAGCTCCTACGAGCAGTACTTC. As protein: CAISGKVLERGLAESSYEQYF.

This chain joins TRBV9 and TRBJ2-1; D is ambiguous. Per the germline V gene, CDR1 is SGDLS and CDR2 is YYNGEE. The CDR3 contains 13 residues. V lost 3 bases and J 3 bases, leaving 7 bases between the germline ends. The CDR3 sequence: CASSASDYNEQFF. The CDR3 coding sequence is TGTGCCAGCAGCGCCTCAGACTACAATGAGCAGTTCTTC.

V usage is TRBV10-3 and J usage is TRBJ2-1, with 10 bases lining up with TRBD2. Germline V gene data show CDR1 as ENHRY and CDR2 as SYGVKD. Trimming took 5 bases from V and 8 from J; bases not matched to a gene: 3. The CDR3 is made up of 13 amino acids. The CDR3 here is CAISRTSGDEQFF. The CDR3 bases are TGTGCCATCAGTAGGACTAGCGGAGATGAGCAGTTCTTC.

The rearrangement joins TRBV28 to TRBJ1-1; a possible D gene is TRBD1 (5 bases). Germline CDR1 and CDR2: MDHEN and SYDVKM. CDR3 length: 15 residues. Trimming left V 5 bases short and J 3 bases short, with 16 bases between. In nucleotides, the CDR3 is TGTGCCAGCAGTGGCACCAGGGTAAAGGACACTGAAGCTTTCTTT. Translating gives CASSGTRVKDTEAFF.

This clone was detected once. The chain is built from TRBV29-1 and TRBJ2-7; 10 bases align to TRBD1. This CDR3 comprises 13 residues. Germline V lookup: CDR1 SQVTM, CDR2 ANQGSEA. With V trimmed by 4 bases and J by 5 bases, 5 bases remained unmatched. The CDR3 region is CSVARGQGNEQYF. CDR3 sequence (DNA): TGCAGCGTTGCACGGGGACAGGGGAACGAGCAGTACTTC.

This clone was seen only a few times. The chain joins TRBV9 to TRBJ2-2; D unclear. Trimming pared 6 bases from V and 0 bases from J, leaving 15 bases between. CDR1 and CDR2 from the germline V gene are SGDLS and YYNGEE. This CDR3 has 16 amino acids. CDR3 nucleotide sequence: TGTGCCAGCAAAGGAGCAGGCGCTACGAACACCGGGGAGCTGTTTTTT. It is translated as CASKGAGATNTGELFF.

This chain joins TRBV18 and TRBJ2-7; tentatively, D is TRBD1 (6 bases). Deletions cut 0 bases from V and 9 bases from J, with 12 bases between. Germline V gives CDR1 KGHSH, CDR2 LQKENI. The CDR3 contains 13 residues. CDR3 nucleotides: TGTGCCAGCTCACCACCGGGCAGGGGAGTGCAGTACTTC. It translates to CASSPPGRGVQYF.

This clone appeared a single time. Here the CDR3 reads CASSSRQGLTYEQYF. The CDR3 region has the DNA TGTGCCAGCAGCTCGAGACAGGGGCTTACCTACGAGCAGTACTTC. The chain couples TRBV7-9 to TRBJ2-7, with TRBD1 identical over 8 bases. Germline V gene data show CDR1 as SEHNR and CDR2 as FQNEAQ (reference sequence). V gave up 4 bases and J gave up 2 bases; unmatched junction bases: 7. There are 15 residues in the CDR3.

The V gene is TRBV28, the J gene TRBJ2-1; 9 bases are shared with TRBD1. Trimming removed 7 bases from V and 1 base from J; junction bases left unmatched: 11. Germline CDR1 and CDR2: MDHEN and SYDVKM. The CDR3 sequence is 17 residues long. The CDR3 reads CASKGTGTGGSYNEQFF. The CDR3 nucleotides are TGTGCCAGCAAAGGGACAGGGACCGGGGGGTCCTACAATGAGCAGTTCTTC.

The gene calls are TRBV4-1 and TRBJ1-2; D not resolved. Germline loops: CDR1 MGHRA, CDR2 YSYEKL. V lost 2 bases, J lost 3 bases, and 19 bases lay in between. There are 17 residues in the CDR3. CDR3 sequence (DNA): TGCGCCAGCAGCCAATGGCCTCAATCTAAGGATCACTATGGCTACACCTTC. Translating gives CASSQWPQSKDHYGYTF.

The V call is TRBV4-3, the J call TRBJ2-7; D is uncertain. Germline V gives CDR1 LGHNA, CDR2 YSLEER. V lost 0 bases and J lost 6, with 9 bases in between. The CDR3 is 13 residues long. The CDR3 DNA reads as TGCGCCAGCAGCCAAGATCCGGGCGGCGAGCAGTACTTC. Encoded protein: CASSQDPGGEQYF.